This is a list of T cell receptor beta chains from one sample in a study of T cell responses to AZD1222 COVID-19 vaccine. Sequenced by immunoSEQ multiplex PCR; TCRdb stores in-frame clones only, minus some. Altogether some 100,000 clones are present, 80% to 90% being singletons, with the ten largest covering around 4.4%. The specimen was peripheral blood, collected 28 days after the second AZD1222 dose. All receptors come from an adult who received the AZD1222 COVID-19 vaccine. The CDR3 runs from the conserved cysteine through the conserved F or W. A D gene is named only where the DNA matches it firmly. Size is omitted from some rows. Given values are once, few, many or a class for expanded clones.

j_call: TRBJ2-7; d_call: .; v_call: TRBV9; clone_size: .; cdr3_nt: TGTGCCAGCAGCGTAGACCCCGGGCCCTACGAGCAGTACTTC; cdr3_aa: CASSVDPGPYEQYF
j_call: TRBJ1-3; d_call: .; v_call: TRBV19; clone_size: .; cdr3_nt: TGTGCCAGTAGTATAGTCTGGGCAGGCGGAAACACCATATATTTT; cdr3_aa: CASSIVWAGGNTIYF
j_call: TRBJ2-6; d_call: TRBD1; v_call: TRBV19; clone_size: .; cdr3_nt: TGTGCCAGTCGGCCCAGACCCGGGACAGCCTCTGGGGCCAACGTCCTGACTTTC; cdr3_aa: CASRPRPGTASGANVLTF
j_call: TRBJ2-5; d_call: TRBD2; v_call: TRBV2; clone_size: .; cdr3_nt: TGTGCCAGCAGACCCGGGACTAGCGGGGGGGCCGATCTTGAGACCCAGTACTTC; cdr3_aa: CASRPGTSGGADLETQYF
j_call: TRBJ2-2; d_call: .; v_call: TRBV27; clone_size: .; cdr3_nt: TGTGCCAGCAGTTTAACAAGGAGAGGCACCGGGGAGCTGTTTTTT; cdr3_aa: CASSLTRRGTGELFF
j_call: TRBJ2-2; d_call: TRBD2; v_call: TRBV13; clone_size: .; cdr3_nt: TGTGCCAGCAGCTCTAGCGGTCGAACCGGGGAGCTGTTTTTT; cdr3_aa: CASSSSGRTGELFF
j_call: TRBJ2-7; d_call: .; v_call: TRBV27; clone_size: .; cdr3_nt: TGTGCCAGCAGTTCCGGACGGTCATCCTACGAGCAGTACTTC; cdr3_aa: CASSSGRSSYEQYF
j_call: TRBJ1-2; d_call: .; v_call: TRBV25-1; clone_size: once; cdr3_nt: TGTGCCAGCAGTGAAGAGGCAGTCTATGGCTACACCTTC; cdr3_aa: CASSEEAVYGYTF
j_call: TRBJ2-3; d_call: TRBD2; v_call: TRBV27; clone_size: .; cdr3_nt: TGTGCCAGCAGTCTCCTAGCGGGAGCCACAGATACGCAGTATTTT; cdr3_aa: CASSLLAGATDTQYF
j_call: TRBJ1-2; d_call: TRBD1; v_call: TRBV4-2; clone_size: .; cdr3_nt: TGTGCCAGCAGCCAAGCAGGGGGCTTAGGTGGCTACACCTTC; cdr3_aa: CASSQAGGLGGYTF
j_call: TRBJ1-2; d_call: TRBD1; v_call: TRBV5-1; clone_size: .; cdr3_nt: TGCGCCAGCAGCTCAACCGGGACAGGGGGGACTTCCTTC; cdr3_aa: CASSSTGTGGTSF
j_call: TRBJ2-5; d_call: .; v_call: TRBV4-1; clone_size: .; cdr3_nt: TGCGCCAGCAGCCAAGATCGGCACAATCAAGAGACCCAGTACTTC; cdr3_aa: CASSQDRHNQETQYF
j_call: TRBJ1-2; d_call: .; v_call: TRBV27; clone_size: .; cdr3_nt: TGTGCCAGCAGTTCGACTCTTATAGGGGTGGGCTATGGCTACACCTTC; cdr3_aa: CASSSTLIGVGYGYTF
j_call: TRBJ1-1; d_call: TRBD1; v_call: TRBV29-1; clone_size: .; cdr3_nt: TGCAGCGTCGTTCCGGGACAGACGAACACTGAAGCTTTCTTT; cdr3_aa: CSVVPGQTNTEAFF
j_call: TRBJ2-5; d_call: TRBD1; v_call: TRBV30; clone_size: .; cdr3_nt: TGTGCCTGGAAACAGACAGGGTCGCAAGAGACCCAGTACTTC; cdr3_aa: CAWKQTGSQETQYF
j_call: TRBJ1-1; d_call: .; v_call: TRBV5-1; clone_size: .; cdr3_nt: TGCGCCAGCGGGGGCGGTTGGTCTTTGGAGAGTGAAGCTTTCTTT; cdr3_aa: CASGGGWSLESEAFF
j_call: TRBJ1-2; d_call: .; v_call: TRBV28; clone_size: .; cdr3_nt: TGTGCCAGCAGTTCGGGGGGAGCGGTCTATGGCTACACCTTC; cdr3_aa: CASSSGGAVYGYTF